The 4 T cell receptor beta chains in this list originate from one sample, sequenced in a study of early T cells in non-severe SARS-CoV-2 infection. TCRdb itself ran the 5' RACE reads through MiXCR, one entry per CDR3 protein. The sample has some 96,000 distinct CDR3 sequences, more than 9.5% seen once. The sample in question was whole blood, obtained at baseline. Receptor source: an adult who was a healthcare worker with PCR-confirmed SARS-CoV-2 infection or an uninfected control (not recorded which).

The J gene is TRBJ2-3, the V gene TRBV29-1; no definite D call. In germline, CDR1 is SQVTM, CDR2 ANQGSEA. Trimming pared 4 bases from V and 1 base from J, leaving 15 bases between. The CDR3 sequence is 15 residues long. The chain's CDR3 is CSVVELFGGTDTQYF. The CDR3 DNA sequence: TGCAGCGTTGTGGAACTTTTTGGGGGCACAGATACGCAGTATTTT.

Of note for this clonotype: Given a much more abundant clone one base away, this may be a read error. The genes are TRBV18 and TRBJ2-7, with D unresolved. The germline CDR1 and CDR2 sequences are KGHSH and LQKENI. The CDR3 runs to 13 residues. Trimming cost V 3 bases and J 3 bases, with 9 bases left between them. The CDR3 protein is CASSPSPGYEQYF. Written as DNA, the CDR3 is TGTGCCAGCTCACCTAGTCCCGGCTACGAGCAGTACTTC.

This clonotype has at least ten counts. In DNA, the CDR3 is TGTGCCAGCAGTTACGGGGGGGGCTCGGGAGGCTACACCTTC. It is translated as CASSYGGGSGGYTF. V usage is TRBV6-6 and J usage is TRBJ1-2, with D tentatively TRBD1 (6 bases). Germline V gene sequence: CDR1 MNHNY, CDR2 SVGAGI (reference sequence). V was trimmed by 2 bases and J by 8 bases, leaving 15 bases between them. This CDR3 is 14 amino acids long.

This clonotype was seen repeatedly, ten times or more. V and J are TRBV3-1 and TRBJ2-7; 11 nucleotides align to TRBD2. The J segment lost 0 bases and the V segment lost 4 bases, leaving 2 bases of the junction unmatched. The CDR3 totals 15 residues. Germline CDR1 LGHDT, CDR2 YNNKEL (reference sequence). Here the CDR3 reads CASSRGLAASYEQYF. CDR3 DNA: TGTGCCAGCAGCCGGGGACTAGCGGCCTCCTACGAGCAGTACTTC.